The clone carrying this T cell receptor (beta chain) was detected many times. The antigen is unknown. The sample is drawn from a study of T cells in Graves' hyperthyroidism and ophthalmopathy. The study, taken as a whole, reports: Peripheral blood also featured most of the thyroid clonotypes expanded above 0.001. Ophthalmopathy stood apart from stable hyperthyroidism in a 13 V-J model.

Newly diagnosed patients aged 18 to 65 had hyperthyroidism of under 2 months' duration. The CDR3 is made up of 15 amino acids. The V segment lost 6 bases and the J segment 9 bases; nucleotides outside the gene matches: 12. Looked up from germline, CDR1 is LGHDT and CDR2 is YNNKEL (reference sequence). TCR beta CDR3 region amplification was performed from RNA transcripts. During a first-round RT-PCR of the TCR CDR3, the HTBI primer set was used. TCRdb reprocessed the multiplex PCR reads via MiXCR and lists one record per CDR3 protein. The table records a few hundred thousand distinct CDR3 sequences, roughly an eighth of them present only once.

The chain has TRBV3-1 and TRBJ2-1; 9 positions agree with TRBD2. Sequencing was carried out using blood. The sequence derives from a woman younger than 35 with Graves' hyperthyroidism. CDR3 protein: CASSPLGREGTEQFF. CDR3 sequence (DNA): TGTGCCAGCAGTCCACTTGGGCGGGAGGGGACTGAGCAGTTCTTC.